A single sample is the source of the 11 T cell receptor beta chains below, sequenced in a study of T cell responses to AZD1222 COVID-19 vaccine. Repertoires were generated with immunoSEQ multiplex PCR, while TCRdb's copy carries only in-frame clones and drops some. The sample includes around 120,000 clones, 85% to 95% of them seen just once. The sample here was peripheral blood, taken 28 days after the second AZD1222 dose. Every receptor here comes from an adult who received the AZD1222 COVID-19 vaccine.

The chain joins TRBV15 to TRBJ2-1; the match to TRBD2 covers 11 bases. Germline lookup yields CDR1 LNHNV and CDR2 YYDKDF (reference sequence). Unmatched junction bases numbered 5, after V lost 1 base and J lost 6 bases. This CDR3 contains 16 residues. The CDR3 region is CATSRAWTSGSNEQFF. In DNA form, the CDR3 reads TGTGCCACCAGCAGAGCTTGGACTAGCGGGTCCAATGAGCAGTTCTTC.

The J gene is TRBJ2-2, the V gene TRBV18; D is unresolved. Germline V CDR1 and CDR2: KGHSH, LQKENI. The CDR3 consists of 15 residues. Between the trimmed V and J ends, which lost 6 bases and 4 bases, there was a span of 15 bases. For the CDR3, the DNA is TGTGCCAGCTCCCCAGGAAAGGCCTTCACCGGGGAGCTGTTTTTT. It yields the protein CASSPGKAFTGELFF.

This chain joins TRBV5-1 and TRBJ1-1; no reliable D call. This CDR3 contains 15 residues. V lost 0 bases and J lost 1, with 10 bases in between. CDR1 is SGHRS, CDR2 YFSETQ, per germline. The CDR3 DNA is TGCGCCAGCAGCTTGGTAGGTTCCAAGAACACTGAAGCTTTCTTT. This translates into CASSLVGSKNTEAFF. Full variable domain (remainder filled in from reference TRBV5-1 and TRBJ1-1): KAGVTQTPRYLIKTRGQQVTLSCSPISGHRSVSWYQQTPGQGLQFLFEYFSETQRNKGNFPGRFSGRQFSNSRSEMNVSTLELGDSALYLCASSLVGSKNTEAFFGQGTRLTVV.

This clone was counted once. This chain uses TRBV4-2 with TRBJ2-2, with D maybe TRBD2 (5 bases). The length of the CDR3 is 16 residues. Germline V gene data show CDR1 as LGHNA and CDR2 as YNFKEQ. With 4 bases removed from V and 6 bases from J, the gap between germline ends came to 18 bases. CDR3 in amino acids: CASSPTTSGFAGELFF. CDR3 bases: TGTGCCAGCAGCCCGACTACATCGGGATTCGCCGGGGAGCTGTTTTTT.

Note on this clone: This sample includes further DNA sequences coding for the same CDR3. V is TRBV30 and J is TRBJ1-5; D gene uncertain. The CDR3 is 13 residues long. The germline V gene has CDR1 GTSNPN and CDR2 SVGIG (reference sequence). V was pared by 0 bases and J by 0 bases, with 3 bases between. The CDR3 spells CAWSVDSNQPQHF. DNA for the CDR3: TGTGCCTGGAGTGTAGATAGCAATCAGCCCCAGCATTTT.

The V call is TRBV7-3, the J call TRBJ2-1; 10 bases are shared with TRBD2. Germline trimming cut 2 bases from V and 3 bases from J; bases unmatched to any gene: 4. The CDR3 covers 16 residues. Germline loops: CDR1 SGHTA, CDR2 FQGTGA. CDR3 DNA: TGTGCCAGCAGCTTAGGGAGCGGGAGGGGCTACAATGAGCAGTTCTTC. Translation: CASSLGSGRGYNEQFF.

The chain carries TRBV9 and TRBJ2-5, with D perhaps TRBD2 (6 bases). CDR3 size: 13 residues. CDR1 and CDR2 (germline): SGDLS, YYNGEE. V shed 0 bases and J shed 3 bases, with 6 bases lying between them. CDR3 nucleotide sequence: TGTGCCAGCAGCGTAGGCGGGGAAGAGACCCAGTACTTC. This codes for CASSVGGEETQYF.

This rearrangement joins TRBV7-8 to TRBJ1-6; D remains ambiguous. CDR1 and CDR2 from the germline V gene are SGHVS and FQNEAQ. There are 15 residues in the CDR3. V was clipped by 2 bases and J by 7 bases, with 12 bases between them. For the CDR3, the DNA is TGTGCCAGCAGCTTAAGTGGAGGTGGCAATTCACCCCTCCACTTT. Translating it yields CASSLSGGGNSPLHF.

V and J are TRBV25-1 and TRBJ2-2, with D perhaps given as TRBD1 or TRBD2 (6 bases each). The CDR3 consists of 16 residues. Deletions cut 2 bases from V and 0 bases from J, with 10 bases between. The germline CDR1 and CDR2 sequences are MGHDK and SYGVNS. This chain's CDR3 is CASSEIGGPNTGELFF. CDR3 DNA sequence: TGTGCCAGCAGTGAAATTGGGGGGCCGAACACCGGGGAGCTGTTTTTT.

The CDR3 bases are TGTGCCAGTAGTATTAGCGGGACTAACTACGAGCAGTACTTC. This codes for CASSISGTNYEQYF. The rearrangement links TRBV19 to TRBJ2-7; 8 bases match TRBD2. The CDR3 runs to 14 residues. Germline V gene sequence: CDR1 LNHDA, CDR2 SQIVND (reference sequence). V dropped 3 bases and J dropped 3; count of bases not matched to a gene: 4.

J is TRBJ2-7 and V is TRBV9; TRBD2 is a possible D gene (6 bases). Trimming left V 0 bases short and J 2 bases short, with 12 bases between. Per the germline V gene, CDR1 is SGDLS and CDR2 is YYNGEE. The CDR3 loop spans 15 amino acids. The CDR3 bases are TGTGCCAGCAGCGTAGGGGGGACTTCCACCTACGAGCAGTACTTC. Translation: CASSVGGTSTYEQYF.